The TCR beta chain described here comes from a study of blood T cell repertoires in COVID-19. Study-wide background: Specimens from acute and convalescent COVID-19 originated in the United States, Italy and Spain. PBMCs, B-cell-depleted T cells, or T cells were the source of the cDNA or gDNA that made up the material.

Per the original methods: Using reference gene primer amplification, nucleated cell counts were estimated. Clones were read by immunoSEQ multiplex PCR, and TCRdb kept only the in-frame ones, dropping some. Clone size and the V and J calls come from that table; the DNA yielded D and trimming. The sample carries some 280,000 clones, 75% to 90% recorded once. There are 18 residues in the CDR3. Per the germline V gene, CDR1 is LNHDA and CDR2 is SQIVND (reference sequence). Trimming cost V 2 bases and J 0 bases; bases outside gene matches: 7. The source material was peripheral blood. The origin of this receptor is a woman in her thirties or forties who had recovered from COVID-19. This chain joins TRBV19 and TRBJ1-5, with 10 positions matching TRBD1. The CDR3 region has the DNA TGTGCCAGTAGTATAATGGGACAGGGGTCCTATAGCAATCAGCCCCAGCATTTT. Translation: CASSIMGQGSYSNQPQHF.